Listed here are 23 T cell receptor beta chains from one sample, sequenced in a study of blood T cell repertoires in COVID-19. Assay used: immunoSEQ multiplex PCR; TCRdb lists only in-frame clones, some missing. Here the sample spans 50,000 to 65,000 clones, over 60% being singletons. Sequenced: peripheral blood. The receptors come from a woman aged 45-65 years with active or convalescent COVID-19.

This chain links TRBV7-2 with TRBJ2-7; D is unresolved. Germline CDR1 and CDR2: SGHTA and FQGNSA. Trimming stripped 3 bases from V and 4 bases from J, with 13 bases between. The length of the CDR3 is 14 residues. The CDR3 sequence: CASSLGAALYEQYF. The CDR3 region has the DNA TGTGCCAGCAGCTTGGGTGCGGCACTATACGAGCAGTACTTC.

The V gene is TRBV3-1 (or the pseudogene TRBV3-2), the J gene TRBJ2-1, with 7 bases that match TRBD2. CDR1 is LGHDT, CDR2 YNNKEL, per germline (reference sequence). This CDR3 is 17 amino acids long. With 3 bases clipped from V and 0 bases from J, the junction kept 8 bases outside the gene matches. The CDR3 bases are TGTGCCAGCAGCCAGGCAGCGGGACGGTACTCCTACAATGAGCAGTTCTTC. Translation: CASSQAAGRYSYNEQFF.

The rearrangement uses TRBV5-5 and TRBJ2-3; 7 nucleotides agree with TRBD2. The CDR3 is made up of 16 amino acids. The J segment lost 3 bases and the V segment lost 4 bases, leaving 11 bases of the junction unmatched. Germline-derived CDR1 and CDR2 are SGHKS and YYEKEE (reference sequence). For the CDR3, the DNA is TGTGCCAGCAGCCCCCGTGCGGGAGAAAGGACAGATACGCAGTATTTT. It yields the protein CASSPRAGERTDTQYF.

The J gene is TRBJ1-5, the V gene TRBV30; perhaps TRBD1 as D (6 bases). The CDR3 contains 14 residues. Germline CDR1 GTSNPN, CDR2 SVGIG (reference sequence). The V and J ends lost 2 bases and 0 bases respectively, with 8 bases between them. The CDR3 DNA sequence: TGTGCCTGGAGTCGGACAGATAGCAATCAGCCCCAGCATTTT. Its protein is CAWSRTDSNQPQHF.

In this sample, this clone turned up a few times. This chain uses TRBV24-1 with TRBJ2-1; D gene ambiguous. Deletions cut 6 bases from V and 10 bases from J, with 15 bases between. The germline V gene encodes CDR1 KGHDR and CDR2 SFDVKD. The CDR3 runs to 13 residues. CDR3 sequence reads: CATSRGLVKEQFF. CDR3 bases: TGTGCCACCAGTAGAGGCCTCGTTAAGGAGCAGTTCTTC.

In regard to this clone: This specimen includes other DNA sequences encoding the same CDR3. J is TRBJ1-6 and V is TRBV27; D gene ambiguous. Trimming shortened V by 6 bases and J by 0 bases, and 9 bases separated the two germline ends. Germline V gene sequence: CDR1 MNHEY, CDR2 SMNVEV (reference sequence). This CDR3 contains 15 residues. The CDR3 protein is CASSLRSSYNSPLHF. The CDR3 bases are TGTGCCAGCAGCCTGAGGAGCTCCTATAATTCACCCCTCCACTTT.

The J gene is TRBJ2-7, the V gene TRBV2, with TRBD2 matching over 15 bases. This CDR3 has 13 amino acids. Trimming took 11 bases from V and 5 from J; bases not matched to a gene: 4. Germline CDR1 is SNHLY and CDR2 is FYNNEI. The DNA of the CDR3 is TGTGCCGGCGGGACTAGCGGGAGGAACGAGCAGTACTTC. Translating it yields CAGGTSGRNEQYF.

This clone appeared once. This chain connects TRBV18 to TRBJ2-7; 10 bases map to TRBD1. Trimming removed 5 bases from V and 5 bases from J; junction bases left unmatched: 3. The CDR3 loop spans 13 amino acids. Germline values: CDR1 KGHSH, CDR2 LQKENI. The CDR3 coding sequence is TGTGCCAGCTCAACGGGACAGGGGAACGAGCAGTACTTC. This sequence encodes CASSTGQGNEQYF.

The chain is built from TRBV24-1 and TRBJ2-7; D is uncertain. Trimming took 0 bases from V and 9 from J, leaving 8 bases between them. Germline V gives CDR1 KGHDR, CDR2 SFDVKD. This CDR3 has 12 residues. CDR3 loop: CATSDLRDMQYF. In DNA form, the CDR3 reads TGTGCCACCAGTGATTTGCGCGACATGCAGTACTTC.

The chain uses TRBV11-3 and TRBJ2-1; weak D call: TRBD2 (6 bases). In germline, CDR1 is SGHNT, CDR2 YENEEA. V was trimmed by 2 bases and J by 7 bases, leaving 15 bases between them. CDR3 length: 15 amino acids. The CDR3 DNA follows: TGTGCCAGCAGCTTAATAGCGGTGGGCAGAAATGAGCAGTTCTTC. This translates into CASSLIAVGRNEQFF.

V and J are TRBV15 and TRBJ2-7; D is unresolved. The CDR3 loop spans 13 amino acids. With 5 bases removed from V and 3 bases from J, the gap between germline ends came to 11 bases. The germline gives CDR1 LNHNV, CDR2 YYDKDF (reference sequence). The CDR3 loop reads CATSRERGYEQYF. The CDR3 DNA reads TGTGCCACCAGCCGCGAGAGAGGCTACGAGCAGTACTTC.

This clone was counted once. The rearrangement joins TRBV19 to TRBJ2-2; D uncertain. V lost 10 bases and J 4 bases, leaving 13 bases between the germline ends. Germline V gene lookup returns CDR1 LNHDA and CDR2 SQIVND (reference sequence). This CDR3 region has 13 residues. Here the CDR3 reads CATISGGTGELFF. CDR3 sequence (DNA): TGTGCCACCATAAGTGGCGGCACCGGGGAGCTGTTTTTT.

V and J are TRBV6-2 or TRBV6-3 and TRBJ2-3; 9 bases map to TRBD2. V lost 0 bases to trimming and J lost 5 bases; unmatched junction nucleotides: 6. CDR1 is MNHEY, CDR2 SVGEGT, per germline. CDR3 size: 16 residues. The CDR3 DNA reads as TGTGCCAGCAGTTACTCGAGCGGGAGGTGGAAAGATACGCAGTATTTT. As protein: CASSYSSGRWKDTQYF.

This clone is a singleton in its sample. This chain connects TRBV19 to TRBJ1-1; a possible D gene is TRBD1 (6 bases). Germline V gene sequence: CDR1 LNHDA, CDR2 SQIVND (reference sequence). With 7 bases removed from V and 7 bases from J, the gap between germline ends came to 19 bases. This CDR3 is 14 amino acids long. This CDR3 reads CASKAGAEGGEAFF. The CDR3 coding sequence is TGTGCCAGTAAGGCGGGGGCCGAAGGGGGTGAAGCTTTCTTT.

The genes are TRBV21-1 and TRBJ1-6; the D segment call TRBD1 is taken from the table without a DNA check. TRBV21-1 is termed a pseudogene. CDR3 length: 14 residues. The CDR3 sequence is CASSLSTGPSPLHF. CDR3 nucleotides: TGTGCCAGCAGCTTATCGACAGGCCCTTCACCCCTCCACTTT.

This clone turned up a few times. The CDR3: CASSRSEGSGQFF. In DNA, the CDR3 is TGTGCCAGCAGCCGATCCGAAGGATCGGGGCAGTTCTTC. The rearrangement links TRBV6-5 to TRBJ2-1; D is ambiguous. The V gene's germline CDR1 is MNHEY and CDR2 SVGAGI. The CDR3 is 13 residues long. V lost 6 bases to trimming and J lost 12 bases, with 18 bases between them.

This chain links TRBV18 with TRBJ1-1; tentative D call: TRBD1 (5 bases). CDR3 size: 12 residues. V was shortened by 1 base and J by 7 bases, with 7 bases between the two germline ends. Germline assignment: CDR1 KGHSH and CDR2 LQKENI. The CDR3 DNA sequence: TGTGCCAGCTCACCACAGGGGTTTGAAGCTTTCTTT. Protein product: CASSPQGFEAFF.

This chain uses TRBV18 with TRBJ1-4; TRBD1 agrees at 8 bases. V dropped 2 bases and J dropped 8; count of bases not matched to a gene: 4. CDR3 length: 14 amino acids. CDR1 and CDR2 from the germline V gene are KGHSH and LQKENI. The CDR3 bases are TGTGCCAGCTCACCAGACAGGGGCAGCGAAAAACTGTTTTTT. Translation gives CASSPDRGSEKLFF.

V and J are TRBV7-8 and TRBJ1-2; D may be TRBD1 (5 bases). The germline gives CDR1 SGHVS, CDR2 FQNEAQ. The CDR3 has 17 amino acids. Trimming took off 1 base at V and 5 bases at J, with 20 bases between the two ends. The CDR3 bases are TGTGCCAGCAGCTTAGAAGGCGGGGACCCCTTCCCTTATGGCTACACCTTC. It is translated as CASSLEGGDPFPYGYTF.

The chain links TRBV7-9 to TRBJ2-3; 10 nucleotides match TRBD1. The CDR3 totals 14 residues. Germline V gene data show CDR1 as SEHNR and CDR2 as FQNEAQ (reference sequence). V lost 6 bases, J lost 3 bases, and 3 bases stayed unmatched. CDR3 bases: TGTGCCAGCAGGGGGGACAGGGGAACAGATACGCAGTATTTT. Protein sequence: CASRGDRGTDTQYF.

V gene TRBV27 combines with J gene TRBJ2-3, with 11 positions matching TRBD2. The V segment lost 1 base and the J segment 4 bases; nucleotides outside the gene matches: 13. The CDR3 loop spans 19 amino acids. The germline CDR1 and CDR2 sequences are MNHEY and SMNVEV (reference sequence). CDR3 nucleotide sequence: TGTGCCAGCAGTTTATTGGGTTTGACTAGCGGGACTGGGGCAGATACGCAGTATTTT. It is translated as CASSLLGLTSGTGADTQYF.

V is TRBV7-3 and J is TRBJ2-3; D gene ambiguous. The germline V gene encodes CDR1 SGHTA and CDR2 FQGTGA. The CDR3 runs to 14 residues. With 4 bases removed from V and 2 bases from J, the gap between germline ends came to 10 bases. CDR3 DNA sequence: TGTGCCAGCAGCTATGGTAGCTCCACAGATACGCAGTATTTT. Its protein product is CASSYGSSTDTQYF.

This rearrangement joins TRBV12-2 to TRBJ2-2; TRBD2 reflects the table's D call only, with no check against the DNA. TRBV12-2 is a pseudogene. The CDR3 is 17 amino acids. The CDR3 region has the DNA TGTGCAAGTCGCTTAGCGCCGGGAGATTGGGGGGCCGGGGAGCTGTTTTTT. This codes for CASRLAPGDWGAGELFF.